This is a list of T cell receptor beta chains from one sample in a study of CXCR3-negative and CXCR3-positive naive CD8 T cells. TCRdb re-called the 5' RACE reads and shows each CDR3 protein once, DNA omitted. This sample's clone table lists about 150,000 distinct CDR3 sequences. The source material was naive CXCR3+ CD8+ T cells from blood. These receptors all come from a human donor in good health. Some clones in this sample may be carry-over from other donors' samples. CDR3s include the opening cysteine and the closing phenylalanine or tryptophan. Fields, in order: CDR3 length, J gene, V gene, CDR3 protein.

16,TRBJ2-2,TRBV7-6,CASSPSGGAGTGELFF
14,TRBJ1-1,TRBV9,CASSPGTAEPEAFF
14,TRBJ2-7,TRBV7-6,CASSRPGESYEQYF
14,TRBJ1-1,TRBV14,CASSPFQDNTEAFF
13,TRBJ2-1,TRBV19,CASRAGGYNEQFF
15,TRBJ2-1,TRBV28,CAISLRGSRVNEQFF
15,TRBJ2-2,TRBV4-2,CASSQDLEFTGELFF
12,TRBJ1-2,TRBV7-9,CASSLEVEGYTF
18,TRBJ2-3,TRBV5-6,CASSFRVYRRGLPDTQYF
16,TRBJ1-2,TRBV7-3,CASSPGPGELGYGYTF
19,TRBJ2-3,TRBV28,CASSLELSSDRASTDTQYF
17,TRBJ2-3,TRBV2,CASSEAQLLKATDTQYF
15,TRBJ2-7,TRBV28,CASRNEEGVSYEQYF
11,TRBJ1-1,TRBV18,CASSANYEAFF
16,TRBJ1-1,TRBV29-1,CSVVGGGGPVFTEAFF
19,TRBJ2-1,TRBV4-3,CASSQGPARDRGDSNEQFF
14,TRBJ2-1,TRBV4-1,CASSPTGTGFEQFF
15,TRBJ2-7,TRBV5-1,CAGSLVQISSYEQYF
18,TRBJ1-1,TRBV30,CAWIHATYRGDLPKKAFF
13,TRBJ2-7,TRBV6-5,CASSLGGPYEQYF
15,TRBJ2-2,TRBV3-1,CASRQTGENTWELFF
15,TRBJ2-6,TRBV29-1,CSVETGRTGANVLTF
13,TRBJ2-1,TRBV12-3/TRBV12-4,CASSTDSAHEQFF
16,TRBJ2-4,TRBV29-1,CSVEDSRDSKKSIQYF
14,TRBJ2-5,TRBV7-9,CASSFSGDGETQYF
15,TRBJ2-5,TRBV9,CASSVSGGTQETQYF
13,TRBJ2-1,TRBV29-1,CSVVLWSYNEQFF
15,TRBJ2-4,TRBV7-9,CASSLGLDSGNIQYF
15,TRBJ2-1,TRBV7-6,CASSSAASGGNEQFF
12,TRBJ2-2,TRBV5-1,CASSWSTGELFF
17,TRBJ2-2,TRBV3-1,CASSQDPQRLDAGELFF
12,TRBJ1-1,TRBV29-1,CSVVENDSEAFF
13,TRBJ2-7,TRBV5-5,CASSFGLASEQYF
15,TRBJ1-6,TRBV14,CASSQSGQGYSPLHF
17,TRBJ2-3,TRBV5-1,CASSGRVGLSFDGAQYF
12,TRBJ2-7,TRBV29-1,CSVDDRGGEQYF
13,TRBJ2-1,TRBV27,CASSPGTSVLQFF
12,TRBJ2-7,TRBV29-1,CSALSTDIEQYF
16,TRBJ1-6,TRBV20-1,CSARDGTGQEIAPLHF
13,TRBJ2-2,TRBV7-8,CASSLTETGELFF
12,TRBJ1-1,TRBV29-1,CSVVDSLTEAFF
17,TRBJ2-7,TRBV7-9,CASSLLYGSGRSYEQYF
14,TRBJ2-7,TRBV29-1,CSAAEGTGPYEQYF
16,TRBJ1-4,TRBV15,CATSRDEAEGVGKLFF
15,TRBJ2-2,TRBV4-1,CASSQTGSYTGELFF
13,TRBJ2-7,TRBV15,CATSSDRGREQYF
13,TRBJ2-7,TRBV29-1,CSVDAGRGPEQYF
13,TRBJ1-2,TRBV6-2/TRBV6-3,CASSITGTGGYTF
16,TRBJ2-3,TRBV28,CASSEMGRKITDTQYF
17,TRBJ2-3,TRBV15,CATSRLPGTHGTDTQYF
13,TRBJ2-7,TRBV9,CASSVGFVSEQYF